This T cell receptor (beta chain) originates from a study of T cell responses to AZD1222 COVID-19 vaccine. Note on this clone: Its antigen remains unknown.

The assay was immunoSEQ multiplex PCR, and TCRdb's table has in-frame clones only and misses some. The sample shows around 160,000 clones, under 95% of them seen only once. Study observations and caveats: The peak T cell response came first, and repertoires were sampled only after it.

Second-dose groups at about 4 or about 12 weeks were pooled. The V gene's germline CDR1 is KGHDR and CDR2 SFDVKD. V shed 5 bases and J 3 bases; nucleotides not matched to a gene: 5. CDR3 length: 15 residues. The sequences come from peripheral blood, collected 28 days after the second AZD1222 dose. This clonotype was obtained from an adult who received the AZD1222 COVID-19 vaccine. The chain employs TRBV24-1 and TRBJ2-3; 9 nucleotides match TRBD2. CDR3 loop: CATSVGGGVTDTQYF. Here the CDR3 DNA reads TGTGCCACCAGTGTGGGCGGGGGGGTGACAGATACGCAGTATTTT.